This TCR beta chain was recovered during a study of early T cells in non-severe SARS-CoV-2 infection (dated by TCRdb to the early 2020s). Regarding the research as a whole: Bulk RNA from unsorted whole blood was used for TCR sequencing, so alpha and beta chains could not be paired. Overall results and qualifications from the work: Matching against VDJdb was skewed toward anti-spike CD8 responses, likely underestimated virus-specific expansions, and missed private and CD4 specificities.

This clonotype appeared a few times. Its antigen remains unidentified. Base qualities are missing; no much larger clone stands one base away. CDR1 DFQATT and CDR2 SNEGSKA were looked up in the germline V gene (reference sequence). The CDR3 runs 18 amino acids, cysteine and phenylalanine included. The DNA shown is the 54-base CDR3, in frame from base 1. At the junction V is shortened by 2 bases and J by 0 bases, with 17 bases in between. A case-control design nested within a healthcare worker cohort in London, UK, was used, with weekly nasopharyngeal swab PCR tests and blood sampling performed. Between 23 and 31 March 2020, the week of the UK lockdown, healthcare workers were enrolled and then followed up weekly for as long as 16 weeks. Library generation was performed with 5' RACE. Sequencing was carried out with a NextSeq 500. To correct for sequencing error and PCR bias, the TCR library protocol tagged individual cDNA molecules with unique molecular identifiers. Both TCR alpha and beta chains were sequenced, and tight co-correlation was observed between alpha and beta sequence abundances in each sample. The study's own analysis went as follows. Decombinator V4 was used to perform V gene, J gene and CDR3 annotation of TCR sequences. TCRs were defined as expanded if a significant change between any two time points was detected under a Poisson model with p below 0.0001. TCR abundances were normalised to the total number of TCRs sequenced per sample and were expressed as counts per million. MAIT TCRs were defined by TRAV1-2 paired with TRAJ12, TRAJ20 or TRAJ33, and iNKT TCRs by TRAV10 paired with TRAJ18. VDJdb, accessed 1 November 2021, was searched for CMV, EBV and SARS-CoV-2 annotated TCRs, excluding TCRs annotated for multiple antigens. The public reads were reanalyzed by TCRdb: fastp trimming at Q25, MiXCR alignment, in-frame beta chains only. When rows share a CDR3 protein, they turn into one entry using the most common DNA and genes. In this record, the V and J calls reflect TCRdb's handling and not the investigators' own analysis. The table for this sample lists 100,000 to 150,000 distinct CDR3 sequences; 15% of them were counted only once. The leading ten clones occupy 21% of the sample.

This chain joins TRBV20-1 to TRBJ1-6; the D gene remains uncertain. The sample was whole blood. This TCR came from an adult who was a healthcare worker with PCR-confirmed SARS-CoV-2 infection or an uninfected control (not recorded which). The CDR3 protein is CSARYLLKPPSYNSPLHF. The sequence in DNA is TGCAGTGCTAGATATTTACTCAAACCGCCCTCCTATAATTCACCCCTCCACTTT.